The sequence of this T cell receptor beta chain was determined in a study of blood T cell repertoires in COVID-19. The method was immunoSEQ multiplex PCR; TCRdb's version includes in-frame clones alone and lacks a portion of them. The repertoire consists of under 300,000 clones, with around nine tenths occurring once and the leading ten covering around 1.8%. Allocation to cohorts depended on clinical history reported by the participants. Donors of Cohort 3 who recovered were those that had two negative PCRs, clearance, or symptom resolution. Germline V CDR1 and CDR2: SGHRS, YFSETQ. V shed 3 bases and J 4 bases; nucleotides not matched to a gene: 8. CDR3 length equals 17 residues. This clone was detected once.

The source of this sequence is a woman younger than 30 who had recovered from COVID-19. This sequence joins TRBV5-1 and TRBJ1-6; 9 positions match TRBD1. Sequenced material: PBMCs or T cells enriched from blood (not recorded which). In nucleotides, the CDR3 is TGCGCCAGCAGCTGGGGGACAGGGAGAATTTATAATTCACCCCTCCACTTT. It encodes CASSWGTGRIYNSPLHF.